The clone carrying this TCR beta chain has a handful of counts. Its antigen is undetermined. This entry belongs to a study of blood T cells in healthy people across ages. In the study overall: T cells yielded about one barcoded beta molecule per two cells through template switching. Study-level points and caveats: Age advanced and TCR beta diversity per million T cells fell, roughly linearly.

Primed by a sample-barcoded 5' primer and a J-beta primer mix, a second PCR proceeded for roughly 6 to 12 cycles. Any given sample supplied a minimum of 3 million CDR3-containing paired-end reads. TCRdb reprocessed the 5' RACE reads with MiXCR, giving one entry per CDR3 protein. The sample has approximately 810,000 distinct CDR3 sequences, about 36% seen once. The sequenced material came from blood. The receptor's source is a man between 18 and 29 years old in good health.

CDR3 sequence (DNA): TGTGCCAGCAGTCGGACCGGGATGACTGAAGCTTTCTTT. This codes for CASSRTGMTEAFF. This chain uses TRBV12-3 or TRBV12-4 with TRBJ1-1; no firm D call. V dropped 5 bases and J dropped 5 bases, with 12 bases sitting between them. This CDR3 spans 13 amino acids.